A single sample gave rise to the 19 T cell receptor beta chains below, sequenced in a study of T cell changes during pregnancy in multiple sclerosis. Clones were read by immunoSEQ multiplex PCR, and TCRdb kept only the in-frame ones, dropping some. The sample includes approximately 79,000 clones, 85% to 95% of them seen just once. This specimen was CD4+ T cells from peripheral blood mononuclear cells, taken before pregnancy. The receptors stem from a female donor with multiple sclerosis, enrolled in a pregnancy study.

The chain links TRBV5-1 to TRBJ2-3; 10 nucleotides line up with TRBD2. V shed 4 bases and J 2 bases; nucleotides not matched to a gene: 4. The germline V gene encodes CDR1 SGHRS and CDR2 YFSETQ. CDR3 length equals 15 residues. The chain's CDR3 is CASSTSGGATDTQYF. DNA of the CDR3: TGCGCCAGCAGCACGAGCGGGGGGGCCACAGATACGCAGTATTTT.

The table lists this clone with a count of one. The chain uses TRBV7-2 and TRBJ2-7; the match to TRBD1 covers 7 bases. Germline V gene lookup returns CDR1 SGHTA and CDR2 FQGNSA. V shed 5 bases, J shed 9 bases, and the junction held 10 bases outside the gene matches. The CDR3 runs to 13 residues. CDR3 coding DNA: TGTGCCAGCAGCACCCAACAGGGGCCAAGGCAGTACTTC. This codes for CASSTQQGPRQYF.

The chain links TRBV5-1 to TRBJ1-1, with no clear D. Trimming left V 0 bases short and J 2 bases short, with 8 bases between. Germline values: CDR1 SGHRS, CDR2 YFSETQ. The CDR3 length is 14 residues. DNA of the CDR3: TGCGCCAGCAGCTTGGCGGGGTTCAACACTGAAGCTTTCTTT. The encoded protein is CASSLAGFNTEAFF.

V is TRBV5-1 and J is TRBJ1-3; perhaps TRBD1 as D (6 bases). In germline, CDR1 is SGHRS, CDR2 YFSETQ. Trimming pared 3 bases from V and 2 bases from J, leaving 9 bases between. The CDR3 has 14 amino acids. The CDR3 sequence is CASSSGDPGNTIYF. The CDR3 region has the DNA TGCGCCAGCAGCTCAGGGGATCCTGGAAACACCATATATTTT.

V usage is TRBV11-3 and J usage is TRBJ2-2; a weak D match, TRBD1 (6 bases). This CDR3 comprises 15 residues. The ends were cut back, 5 bases at V and 0 bases at J, with 10 bases in the middle. Germline values: CDR1 SGHNT, CDR2 YENEEA. CDR3 nucleotides: TGTGCCAGCAGCCCCTACAGGGCGAACACCGGGGAGCTGTTTTTT. Its protein is CASSPYRANTGELFF.

The chain carries TRBV6-6 and TRBJ1-4; D unresolved. The V gene's germline CDR1 is MNHNY and CDR2 SVGAGI (reference sequence). The CDR3 consists of 16 residues. Trimming removed 0 bases at V and 6 bases at J, with 14 bases between. The CDR3 nucleotides are TGTGCCAGCAGTTACTCGAGCGGGGATGGGTATGAAAAACTGTTTTTT. Its protein product is CASSYSSGDGYEKLFF.

V and J are TRBV7-3 and TRBJ2-5; 13 nucleotides match TRBD2. Germline V gene data show CDR1 as SGHTA and CDR2 as FQGTGA. The CDR3 has 15 residues. The J segment lost 5 bases and the V segment lost 1 base, leaving 1 base of the junction unmatched. The CDR3 DNA is TGTGCCAGCAGCTTAATGGGACTAGCGGGGGAGACCCAGTACTTC. This encodes CASSLMGLAGETQYF. Full variable domain (outside the CDR3, taken from reference TRBV7-3 and TRBJ2-5): GAGVSQTPSNKVTEKGKYVELRCDPISGHTALYWYRQSLGQGPEFLIYFQGTGAADDSGLPNDRFFAVRPEGSVSTLKIQRTERGDSAVYLCASSLMGLAGETQYFGPGTRLLVL.

This chain joins TRBV9 and TRBJ2-3; TRBD1 matches at 9 bases. After removal of 5 bases from V and 0 bases from J, the junction contained 1 base not matched to a gene. Germline CDR1 reads SGDLS; CDR2 reads YYNGEE. The CDR3 is 14 amino acids. The CDR3 nucleotides are TGTGCCAGCAGTGGACAGGGGAGCACAGATACGCAGTATTTT. Translated, it gives CASSGQGSTDTQYF. The variable domain in full, with the rest retrieved from reference TRBV9 and TRBJ2-3, is DSGVTQTPKHLITATGQRVTLRCSPRSGDLSVYWYQQSLDQGLQFLIQYYNGEERAKGNILERFSAQQFPDLHSELNLSSLELGDSALYFCASSGQGSTDTQYFGPGTRLTVL.

In this sample, this clone turned up a few times. This rearrangement joins TRBV7-2 to TRBJ2-1; TRBD2 matches 9 bases. Germline trimming cut 4 bases from V and 2 bases from J; bases unmatched to any gene: 6. Germline CDR1 reads SGHTA; CDR2 reads FQGNSA. CDR3 length: 16 residues. CDR3 residues: CASSWRQRGAYNEQFF. Written as DNA, the CDR3 is TGTGCCAGCAGCTGGCGCCAGCGGGGGGCCTACAATGAGCAGTTCTTC.

J is TRBJ2-1 and V is TRBV15, with 12 bases that match TRBD1. Trimming cost V 0 bases and J 8 bases; bases outside gene matches: 8. The germline CDR1 and CDR2 sequences are LNHNV and YYDKDF (reference sequence). The CDR3 consists of 17 residues. In nucleotides, the CDR3 is TGTGCCACCAGCAGAGATGACGGGACAGGGGGCTCCTATGAGCAGTTCTTC. Translated: CATSRDDGTGGSYEQFF.

The chain employs TRBV2 and TRBJ2-2; 9 bases map to TRBD1. This CDR3 has 15 residues. Germline loops: CDR1 SNHLY, CDR2 FYNNEI. Trimming took 5 bases from V and 4 from J; bases not matched to a gene: 5. The CDR3 DNA reads as TGTGCCAGCAGTCGGGACAGGGTTGGCACCGGGGAGCTGTTTTTT. It is translated as CASSRDRVGTGELFF.

CDR3 amino acids: CASSFLHPENTGELFF. The DNA for the CDR3 is TGCGCCAGCAGCTTCCTTCACCCAGAGAACACCGGGGAGCTGTTTTTT. The chain links TRBV5-1 to TRBJ2-2; no firm D call. The germline gives CDR1 SGHRS, CDR2 YFSETQ. This CDR3 has 16 amino acids. The V gene lost 2 bases and the J gene lost 1 base, with 12 bases spanning the gap.

The rearrangement joins TRBV7-2 to TRBJ1-1; 7 bases fit TRBD1. Germline CDR1 is SGHTA and CDR2 is FQGNSA. This CDR3 has 15 residues. After removal of 3 bases from V and 6 bases from J, the junction contained 10 bases not matched to a gene. The CDR3 DNA is TGTGCCAGCAGCTTGGCGACAGGGAGGAGGGCTGAAGCTTTCTTT. This codes for CASSLATGRRAEAFF.

Remarks on this clone: Since a much larger clone is just one base distant, this may be a read error. This same CDR3 is encoded by further DNA sequences in the sample. The chain joins TRBV30 to TRBJ1-1, with D possibly TRBD1 on 5 matching bases. Trimming removed 2 bases at V and 5 bases at J, with 9 bases between. The CDR3 extends over 12 amino acids. Germline loops: CDR1 GTSNPN, CDR2 SVGIG (reference sequence). In DNA form, the CDR3 reads TGTGCCTGGAGTCAGGGTTGGACTGAAGCTTTCTTT. Translating it yields CAWSQGWTEAFF.

The chain carries TRBV6-6 and TRBJ2-1; D is unresolved. Trimming removed 5 bases from V and 6 bases from J, with 11 bases in between. This CDR3 region has 13 residues. In germline, CDR1 is MNHNY, CDR2 SVGAGI (reference sequence). CDR3: CASSHPSLNEQFF. The CDR3 DNA reads TGTGCCAGCAGTCACCCTAGTCTCAATGAGCAGTTCTTC.

V and J are TRBV6-6 and TRBJ1-4; TRBD1 aligns across 8 bases. In germline, CDR1 is MNHNY, CDR2 SVGAGI (reference sequence). Unmatched junction bases numbered 4, after V lost 2 bases and J lost 8 bases. The CDR3 has 14 residues. The CDR3 reads CASSYRQGWEKLFF. CDR3 coding DNA: TGTGCCAGCAGTTACCGACAGGGGTGGGAAAAACTGTTTTTT.

The rearrangement links TRBV27 to TRBJ1-1; 7 nucleotides align to TRBD1. The CDR3 is made up of 14 amino acids. After removal of 5 bases from V and 1 base from J, the junction contained 4 bases not matched to a gene. The germline V gene encodes CDR1 MNHEY and CDR2 SMNVEV (reference sequence). The CDR3 here is CASSKGQSNTEAFF. In DNA form, the CDR3 reads TGTGCCAGCAGTAAGGGACAGTCGAACACTGAAGCTTTCTTT.

The gene calls are TRBV18 and TRBJ1-5; D is unclear. The CDR3 is 21 residues long. CDR1 is KGHSH, CDR2 LQKENI, per germline. V lost 4 bases to trimming and J lost 0 bases, with 28 bases between them. CDR3 region: CASSLTHKYRGAQYSNQPQHF. In nucleotides, the CDR3 is TGTGCCAGCTCACTAACTCATAAATACCGAGGTGCCCAGTATAGCAATCAGCCCCAGCATTTT.

The chain recombines TRBV18 with TRBJ1-5; TRBD1 is a possible D gene (6 bases). Germline values: CDR1 KGHSH, CDR2 LQKENI. With 2 bases removed from V and 2 bases from J, the gap between germline ends came to 7 bases. The CDR3 runs 14 residues. CDR3 nucleotide sequence: TGTGCCAGCTCACCAAAGGGGGGCAATCAGCCCCAGCATTTT. It specifies CASSPKGGNQPQHF.